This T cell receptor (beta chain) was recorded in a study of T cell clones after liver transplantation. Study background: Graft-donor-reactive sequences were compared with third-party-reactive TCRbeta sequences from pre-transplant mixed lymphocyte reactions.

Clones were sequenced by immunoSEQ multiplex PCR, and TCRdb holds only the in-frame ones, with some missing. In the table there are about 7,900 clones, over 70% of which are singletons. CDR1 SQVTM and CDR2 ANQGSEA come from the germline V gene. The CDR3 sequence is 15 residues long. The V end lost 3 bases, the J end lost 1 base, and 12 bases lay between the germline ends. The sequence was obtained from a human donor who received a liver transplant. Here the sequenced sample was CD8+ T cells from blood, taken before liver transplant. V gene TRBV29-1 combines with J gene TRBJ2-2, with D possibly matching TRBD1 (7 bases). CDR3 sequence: CSVDIQGGNTGELFF. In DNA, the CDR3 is TGCAGCGTTGATATTCAGGGGGGGAACACCGGGGAGCTGTTTTTT.